The rows below give T cell receptor beta chains drawn from one sample of a study of shared clonotypes between healthy human individuals. Sequenced by immunoSEQ multiplex PCR; TCRdb stores in-frame clones only, minus some. The profile covers around 2,000,000 clones, with 85% to 95% appearing a single time and under 0.15% taken by the ten largest. Sequenced input: naive CD4+ T cells sorted from blood. Receptor source: a man younger than 35 in good health. Both conserved end residues are part of each CDR3. D genes are given only for firm matches.

D gene | J gene | V gene | CDR3 protein
. | TRBJ1-6 | TRBV29-1 | CSVAGGLSSYNSPLHF
TRBD2 | TRBJ2-7 | TRBV7-2 | CASSSQLAYEQYF
TRBD1 | TRBJ1-2 | TRBV5-4 | CATLGQGINYGYTF
. | TRBJ2-6 | TRBV7-2 | CASSPGPEANVLTF
. | TRBJ2-4 | TRBV4-1 | CASSQGRGDIQYF
. | TRBJ1-6 | TRBV6-4 | CASSDEWNSPLHF
. | TRBJ2-3 | TRBV7-2 | CASRRARSTDTQYF
. | TRBJ2-7 | TRBV6-1 | CASSGGAVPSYEQYF
TRBD1 | TRBJ2-7 | TRBV6-5 | CASSQDRAREQYF
. | TRBJ2-1 | TRBV21-1 | CASRGTKIGTPSSYNEQFF
TRBD1 | TRBJ2-7 | TRBV2 | CASNPGQGSYEQYF
. | TRBJ2-5 | TRBV2 | CASSYWGVETQYF
. | TRBJ1-1 | TRBV5-4 | CASSPGGGRNTEAFF
. | TRBJ2-5 | TRBV5-4 | CASSPGGGHASWGQETQYF
TRBD2 | TRBJ2-1 | TRBV19 | CASSRSGPYNEQFF
. | TRBJ2-2 | TRBV11-2 | CASSGRDGLFNTGELFF
. | TRBJ2-1 | TRBV21-1 | CASSKEGTVRGQFF
TRBD2 | TRBJ2-1 | TRBV6-5 | CASGGTSGGYNEQFF
. | TRBJ1-1 | TRBV5-1 | CASSLGGGLNTEAFF
TRBD1 | TRBJ2-1 | TRBV6-1 | CASSDPDRVLVNEQFF
. | TRBJ2-2 | TRBV30 | CAWSARDRRTGELFF
. | TRBJ2-7 | TRBV18 | CASSPTGGKQYF
. | TRBJ2-7 | TRBV5-1 | CASSLGTPYEQYF
. | TRBJ1-2 | TRBV18 | CASSPGESYGYTF
. | TRBJ2-5 | TRBV6-9 | CASTESVGTNSDETQYF
TRBD1 | TRBJ2-1 | TRBV7-8 | CASSLGGLGGQDSYNEQFF